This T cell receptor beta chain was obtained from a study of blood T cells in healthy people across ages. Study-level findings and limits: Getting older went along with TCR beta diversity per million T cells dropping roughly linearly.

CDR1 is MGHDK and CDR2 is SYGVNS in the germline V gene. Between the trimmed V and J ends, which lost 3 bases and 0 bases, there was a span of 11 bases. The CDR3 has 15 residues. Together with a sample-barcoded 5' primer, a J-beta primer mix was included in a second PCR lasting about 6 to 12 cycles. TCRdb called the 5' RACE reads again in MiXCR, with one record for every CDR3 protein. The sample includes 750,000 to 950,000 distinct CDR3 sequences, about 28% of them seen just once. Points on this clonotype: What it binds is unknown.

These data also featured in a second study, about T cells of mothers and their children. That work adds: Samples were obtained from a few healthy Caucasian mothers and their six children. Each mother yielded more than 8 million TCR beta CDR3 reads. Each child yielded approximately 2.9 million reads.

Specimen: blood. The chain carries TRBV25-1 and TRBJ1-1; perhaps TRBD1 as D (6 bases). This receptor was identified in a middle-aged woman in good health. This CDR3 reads CASSDSQGMNTEAFF. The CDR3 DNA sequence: TGTGCCAGCAGTGATTCACAGGGTATGAACACTGAAGCTTTCTTT.